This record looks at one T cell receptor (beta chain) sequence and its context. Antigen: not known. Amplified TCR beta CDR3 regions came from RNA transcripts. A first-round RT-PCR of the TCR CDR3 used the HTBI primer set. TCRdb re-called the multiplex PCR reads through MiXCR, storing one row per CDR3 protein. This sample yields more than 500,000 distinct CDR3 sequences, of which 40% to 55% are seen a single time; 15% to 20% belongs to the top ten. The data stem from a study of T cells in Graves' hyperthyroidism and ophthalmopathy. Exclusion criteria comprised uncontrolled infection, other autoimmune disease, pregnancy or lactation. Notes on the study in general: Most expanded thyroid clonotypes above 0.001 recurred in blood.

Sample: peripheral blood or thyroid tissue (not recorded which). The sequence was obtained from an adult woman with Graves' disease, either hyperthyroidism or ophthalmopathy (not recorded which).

The CDR3 loop is CATSPSTGFVYEQYF. The CDR3 bases are TGTGCCACCAGTCCCTCGACAGGGTTTGTCTACGAGCAGTACTTC. The genes are TRBV24-1 and TRBJ2-7, with 7 bases identical to TRBD1. This CDR3 region has 15 residues. Trimming took 6 bases from V and 3 from J; bases not matched to a gene: 10. Germline V CDR1 and CDR2: KGHDR, SFDVKD.